This is a list of T cell receptor beta chains from one sample in a study of regulatory T cells in long-lasting Graves disease. MiXCR, run by TCRdb on the multiplex PCR reads, gives a single entry per CDR3 protein. The profile shows 350,000 to 400,000 distinct CDR3 sequences, around 15% of them singletons. These data were likewise used in another study, on T cells in Graves' hyperthyroidism and ophthalmopathy.

This specimen was peripheral blood mononuclear cells (PBMCs), taken at new diagnosis, from a patient treated with antithyroid drugs. The receptors originated from a woman in her late teens or twenties with Graves disease. CDR3s leave out the opening cysteine and the closing phenylalanine or tryptophan.

CDR3 length	V gene	J gene	CDR3 protein
13	TRBV30	TRBJ2-3	AWSVLAGNTDTQY
13	TRBV29-1	TRBJ1-5	SVRRQQGSNQPQH
11	TRBV4-1	TRBJ1-4	ASSRRTVEKLF
13	TRBV2	TRBJ1-5	ASSEALTGGEPQH
10	TRBV28	TRBJ1-2	ASSLPGKGYT
13	TRBV6-1	TRBJ2-3	ASRRTGDRTDTQY
15	TRBV19	TRBJ2-2	ASSGTTTGSQTGELF
11	TRBV7-3	TRBJ2-2	ASRPGDTGELF
12	TRBV2	TRBJ2-7	ASRLTGDFYEQY
13	TRBV6-2/TRBV6-3	TRBJ1-5	ASRAIRGGDQPQH
12	TRBV29-1	TRBJ1-4	SARPGQSDEKLF
13	TRBV27	TRBJ2-1	ASSSSRSSYNEQF
14	TRBV7-2	TRBJ2-7	AGNRQTGTGPYEQY
11	TRBV15	TRBJ2-5	ATSRSGQETQY
13	TRBV7-9	TRBJ2-7	ASTGLAVSSYEQY
13	TRBV5-5	TRBJ2-1	ASSLLGFPYNEQF
12	TRBV30	TRBJ2-1	AWRTPRYGDEQF
16	TRBV5-1	TRBJ2-5	ASSLVRNSGRVVETQY
10	TRBV27	TRBJ2-7	ASGAGNYEQY
13	TRBV6-1	TRBJ1-3	ASSEASGSGNTIY
10	TRBV12-3/TRBV12-4	TRBJ2-1	ASSGDRGSRF
14	TRBV5-1	TRBJ2-1	ASSPTSGGNGGEQF
12	TRBV25-1	TRBJ1-2	ASSETGAGYGYT
16	TRBV14	TRBJ1-6	ASSQYPRDRGYNSPLH
14	TRBV7-2	TRBJ1-1	ASSFRDRGRSTEAF
17	TRBV10-1	TRBJ1-5	ASSEGVRWRKDRNQPQH
12	TRBV30	TRBJ1-6	AWSWTGGNSPLH
12	TRBV20-1	TRBJ2-7	GGLAGASSYEQH